This T cell receptor (beta chain) was recovered during a study of blood T cells in healthy people across ages. This clonotype was detected only a few times. Primed by a sample-barcoded 5' primer and a J-beta primer mix, a second PCR proceeded for roughly 6 to 12 cycles. TCRdb reanalysed the 5' RACE reads using MiXCR and keeps one entry per CDR3 protein. The sample includes about 1 million distinct CDR3 sequences, 45% of them seen just once. Donors each provided ten milliliters of peripheral blood. Every sample had a minimum of 6 million PBMCs isolated. Per the germline V gene, CDR1 is MNHEY and CDR2 is SVGAGI. This CDR3 has 16 residues.

The genes are TRBV6-5 and TRBJ2-4; D might be TRBD1 or TRBD2, each matching 6 bases. TRBJ2-5 matches the DNA end more closely, so the J call is doubtful. The clonotype originates from a woman aged 55-75 years in good health. Sequencing was carried out using blood. CDR3: CASRNGFWGAEETQYF. The CDR3 DNA reads TGTGCCAGCAGAAACGGCTTTTGGGGGGCCGAGGAGACCCAGTACTTC.